The clone carrying this TCR beta chain has only a few counts. The CDR3 length is 13 residues. CDR1 SGDLS and CDR2 YYNGEE come from the germline V gene. Trimming shortened V by 2 bases and J by 8 bases, and 8 bases separated the two germline ends. This sample was included in a study of blood T cell repertoires in COVID-19. Only in-frame clones appear in the TCRdb table, and some are missing; sequencing was by immunoSEQ multiplex PCR. The sample holds approximately 92,000 clones, about 83% seen once. This receptor was identified in a woman aged 55-69 years with COVID-19, enrolled during active disease. The sequencing sample was made of peripheral blood. V gene TRBV9 combines with J gene TRBJ1-6, with D hard to call. CDR3 protein: CASSVSVDSPLHF. In DNA, the CDR3 is TGTGCCAGCAGCGTTTCAGTGGATTCACCCCTCCACTTT.